This TCR beta chain was observed in a study of blood T cell repertoires in COVID-19. At the level of the study: Acute-phase and convalescent COVID-19 samples originated in the United States, Italy and Spain. The cDNA or gDNA used as material had been derived from T cells, B-cell-depleted T cells, or PBMCs.

The germline V gene encodes CDR1 SNHLY and CDR2 FYNNEI. V was trimmed by 5 bases and J by 7 bases, leaving 18 bases between them. This CDR3 contains 15 residues. In the source study's methods: The authors estimated nucleated cell counts from reference gene primer amplification. The table came from immunoSEQ multiplex PCR; TCRdb's copy has only in-frame clones and leaves some out. V and J calls and clone size are copied from that table; D and trimming were computed from the DNA. The repertoire holds tens of thousands of clones, around 90% seen once, with just under 4% in the top ten. This receptor was identified in a woman between 45 and 65 years old in a cohort sampled during active COVID-19. Sequenced: peripheral blood. V is TRBV2 and J is TRBJ2-1; the D is unclear. CDR3 sequence reads: CASSLSNLNPNEQFF. As DNA, the CDR3 is TGTGCCAGCAGTCTATCAAACTTGAACCCAAATGAGCAGTTCTTC.